The clone carrying this TCR beta chain was observed a few times. The CDR3 is 16 residues long. V was pared by 5 bases and J by 2 bases, with 11 bases of the junction left unmatched. Germline CDR1 and CDR2: LNHDA and SQIVND (reference sequence). This sample was taken from a study of blood T cell repertoires in COVID-19. The method was immunoSEQ multiplex PCR; TCRdb's version includes in-frame clones alone and lacks a portion of them. The data hold 200,000 or so clones, with 86% observed a single time. This rearrangement joins TRBV19 to TRBJ1-2; 7 bases map to TRBD1. The origin of this receptor is a woman between 35 and 50 years old with acute COVID-19. Sequencing was carried out using PBMCs or T cells enriched from blood (not recorded which). Written as DNA, the CDR3 is TGTGCCAGTAGTGTCCCTAAGGGGGCTAAGAACTATGGCTACACCTTC. It translates to CASSVPKGAKNYGYTF.